The sequence of this T cell receptor (beta chain) was determined in a study of blood T cells in healthy people across ages. The study, taken as a whole, reports: As age increased, TCR beta diversity per million T cells fell in a roughly linear fashion.

This CDR3 is 14 amino acids long. Germline CDR1 and CDR2: LNHNV and YYDKDF (reference sequence). A word on this clonotype: Its antigen is not known. At one end, the junction sequence differs from germline, possibly due to a read error.

A sample-barcoded 5' primer and a J-beta primer mix were used in a second PCR of roughly 7 to 12 cycles. Every cDNA molecule carried a tag from a template-switch adaptor bearing 12 random nucleotides. A single record per CDR3 protein comes from TCRdb applying MiXCR to the 5' RACE reads. Of approximately 2,000,000 distinct CDR3 sequences listed, 39% are singletons. The J gene is TRBJ1-4, the V gene TRBV15; 8 nucleotides align to TRBD1. The receptor's source is a human donor in good health. The sequencing sample was made of blood. CDR3 DNA sequence: TGTGCCATCAGCCGAGCAGGGGGCAATGAAAAACTGTTTTTT. Its protein is CAISRAGGNEKLFF. Based on the CDR3 plus reference TRBV15 and TRBJ1-4, the full variable domain is DAMVIQNPRYQVTQFGKPVTLSCSQTLNHNVMYWYQQKSSQAPKLLFHYYDKDFNNEADTPDNFQSRRPNTSFCFLDIRSPGLGDTAMYLCAISRAGGNEKLFFGSGTQLSVL.